The 13 T cell receptor beta chains below all came from one sample that was sequenced in a study of chemoradiotherapy in HPV16-positive cancers. Clones were sequenced by immunoSEQ multiplex PCR, and TCRdb holds only the in-frame ones, with some missing. Found here are 10,000 or so clones, around 83% of them singletons; the top ten hold about 13%. The material sequenced was tumor tissue, taken from a patient who underwent chemoradiotherapy. These receptors came from a human donor with HPV-associated anogenital cancer.

This rearrangement joins TRBV4-2 to TRBJ1-2; D gene ambiguous. The CDR3 is 15 residues long. V was trimmed by 0 bases and J by 4 bases, leaving 12 bases between them. CDR1 is LGHNA and CDR2 is YNFKEQ in the germline V gene. CDR3 sequence (DNA): TGTGCCAGCAGCCAAGACCTAGGACCCTCCTATGGCTACACCTTC. This gives the protein CASSQDLGPSYGYTF.

The chain couples TRBV6-5 to TRBJ1-6, with a tentative D call TRBD1 (6 bases). Trimming took 6 bases from V and 4 from J, leaving 10 bases between them. The CDR3 has 14 residues. Germline values: CDR1 MNHEY, CDR2 SVGAGI. The CDR3 DNA follows: TGTGCCAGCAGACGCGGACAGTATAATTCACCCCTCCACTTT. This encodes CASRRGQYNSPLHF.

The genes are TRBV27 and TRBJ1-6; TRBD1 might be the D (5 bases). Trimming stripped 5 bases from V and 10 bases from J, with 15 bases between. This CDR3 has 14 amino acids. Per germline, CDR1 MNHEY and CDR2 SMNVEV (reference sequence). CDR3 loop: CASSTRSGRSPLHF. The CDR3 region has the DNA TGTGCCAGCAGTACCCGATCAGGGCGATCACCCCTCCACTTT.

This clone occurred a few times. The chain carries TRBV28 and TRBJ2-7; weak D call: TRBD1 (5 bases). Between the trimmed V and J ends, which lost 6 bases and 0 bases, there was a span of 12 bases. CDR3 length: 14 amino acids. Germline V gene data show CDR1 as MDHEN and CDR2 as SYDVKM. CDR3: CASSLLQDSYEQYF. The DNA for the CDR3 is TGTGCCAGCAGCCTATTACAGGACTCCTACGAGCAGTACTTC.

This clone was seen a few times. The chain joins TRBV2 to TRBJ2-7; no clear D. Germline CDR1 is SNHLY and CDR2 is FYNNEI. Trimming removed 5 bases at V and 2 bases at J, with 10 bases between. The CDR3 runs 13 residues. CDR3 DNA: TGTGCCAGCAGTAGAACAGTGACCTACGAGCAGTACTTC. This sequence encodes CASSRTVTYEQYF.

This clone was detected a few times. This chain links TRBV30 with TRBJ1-5, with D uncertain. This CDR3 contains 13 residues. The V gene lost 2 bases and the J gene lost 3 bases, with 8 bases spanning the gap. Germline-derived CDR1 and CDR2 are GTSNPN and SVGIG (reference sequence). In DNA form, the CDR3 reads TGTGCCTGGAGTTTGGGCTACAATCAGCCCCAGCATTTT. As protein: CAWSLGYNQPQHF.

The gene calls are TRBV9 and TRBJ2-3; 10 bases agree with TRBD2. The CDR3 runs 17 residues. Germline-derived CDR1 and CDR2 are SGDLS and YYNGEE. J gave up 5 bases and V 0 bases, and 9 bases lay outside the gene matches. CDR3 sequence reads: CASSVAQSGGAGDTQYF. The CDR3 DNA reads TGTGCCAGCAGCGTAGCCCAGAGCGGGGGGGCGGGAGATACGCAGTATTTT.

This chain joins TRBV5-1 and TRBJ2-3, with a tentative D call TRBD1 (6 bases). CDR3 length: 18 amino acids. From germline, CDR1 is SGHRS and CDR2 YFSETQ. With 0 bases removed from V and 5 bases from J, the gap between germline ends came to 22 bases. This CDR3 reads CASSLGTAYWTDIDTQYF. CDR3 bases: TGCGCCAGCAGCTTGGGGACAGCTTATTGGACTGACATAGATACGCAGTATTTT.

The chain is built from TRBV4-2 and TRBJ1-6; D may be TRBD1 (5 bases). Trimming pared 0 bases from V and 10 bases from J, leaving 16 bases between. The CDR3 sequence is 16 residues long. Germline lookup yields CDR1 LGHNA and CDR2 YNFKEQ. The DNA of the CDR3 is TGTGCCAGCAGCCAAGAAGGGGTTGGGTCAACCTCACCCCTCCACTTT. Encoded protein: CASSQEGVGSTSPLHF.

The chain carries TRBV7-9 and TRBJ2-5; 11 bases match TRBD2. V lost 5 bases to trimming and J lost 6 bases; unmatched junction nucleotides: 2. From germline, CDR1 is SEHNR and CDR2 FQNEAQ (reference sequence). This CDR3 comprises 13 residues. In nucleotides, the CDR3 is TGTGCCAGCAGCACTAGCGGGGGAAAGACCCAGTACTTC. This encodes CASSTSGGKTQYF. Complete variable domain (other parts from reference TRBV7-9 and TRBJ2-5): DTGVSQNPRHKITKRGQNVTFRCDPISEHNRLYWYRQTLGQGPEFLTYFQNEAQLEKSRLLSDRFSAERPKGSFSTLEIQRTEQGDSAMYLCASSTSGGKTQYFGPGTRLLVL.

The chain combines TRBV4-1 with TRBJ2-2; no clear D. Per the germline V gene, CDR1 is MGHRA and CDR2 is YSYEKL. The germline V and J ends were trimmed by 1 base and 5 bases, with 2 bases remaining between them. The CDR3 is made up of 12 amino acids. The CDR3 reads CASSQVTGELFF. Written as DNA, the CDR3 is TGCGCCAGCAGCCAAGTTACCGGGGAGCTGTTTTTT.

The chain combines TRBV5-1 with TRBJ1-1; TRBD1 is a possible D gene (5 bases). The germline V gene encodes CDR1 SGHRS and CDR2 YFSETQ. The CDR3 is made up of 16 amino acids. Between the trimmed V and J ends, which lost 3 bases and 0 bases, there was a span of 15 bases. The chain's CDR3 is CASSSREGSLNTEAFF. CDR3 sequence (DNA): TGCGCCAGCAGCTCCAGGGAAGGGTCGTTGAACACTGAAGCTTTCTTT.

The chain combines TRBV5-6 with TRBJ2-7; a weak D match, TRBD2 (6 bases). The ends were cut back, 0 bases at V and 5 bases at J, with 12 bases in the middle. CDR3 length: 14 residues. From germline, CDR1 is SGHDT and CDR2 YYEEEE. The CDR3: CASSLVGGFHEQYF. CDR3 coding DNA: TGTGCCAGCAGCTTGGTGGGGGGTTTCCACGAGCAGTACTTC.